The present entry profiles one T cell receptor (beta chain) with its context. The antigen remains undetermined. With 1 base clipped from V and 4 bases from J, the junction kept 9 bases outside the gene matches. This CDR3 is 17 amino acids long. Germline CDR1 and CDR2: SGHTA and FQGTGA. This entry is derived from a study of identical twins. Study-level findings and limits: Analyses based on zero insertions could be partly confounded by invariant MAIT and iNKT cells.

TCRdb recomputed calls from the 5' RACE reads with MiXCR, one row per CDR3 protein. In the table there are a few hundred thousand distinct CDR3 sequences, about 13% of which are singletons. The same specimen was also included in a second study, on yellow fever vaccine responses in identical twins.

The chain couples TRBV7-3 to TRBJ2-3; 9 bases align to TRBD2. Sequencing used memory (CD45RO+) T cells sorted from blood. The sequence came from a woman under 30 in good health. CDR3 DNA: TGTGCCAGCAGCTTAAGGTCTGGCGGGGGGGCCGCAGATACGCAGTATTTT. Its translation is CASSLRSGGGAADTQYF.